One TCR beta chain is described in this entry. Its cognate antigen is unknown. The CDR3 is 13 residues long. V was pared by 4 bases and J by 7 bases, with 13 bases between. The data were obtained in a study of blood T cells in healthy people across ages. Per-sample PBMC isolation yielded at least 6.5 million cells. Next came a second PCR, run for about 7 to 12 cycles, which used a sample-barcoded 5' primer along with a J-beta primer mix. Sequencing yielded, for each sample, at least 2.5 million paired-end reads carrying CDR3. In TCRdb, the 5' RACE reads were re-called with MiXCR into one record per CDR3 protein. Of about 1,500,000 distinct CDR3 sequences in the sample, approximately 42% were seen once. Findings and caveats of the study: Observed TCR beta diversity per million T cells went down as age went up. This fall followed a roughly linear course with age. Donors of long life had a larger count of naive CD4+ cells and greater diversity than aged donors.

The clonotype comes from a woman between 18 and 30 years old in good health. The rearrangement uses TRBV12-3 or TRBV12-4 and TRBJ2-5; the D call may be TRBD1 or TRBD2 (6 bases each). Sequenced sample: blood. The CDR3 here is CASSCGTRGTQYF. The CDR3 bases are TGTGCCAGCAGTTGCGGGACACGGGGGACCCAGTACTTC.